This T cell receptor beta chain is from a study of cytomegalovirus exposure and HLA in healthy donors. Study-wide results and limits: The study had only CMV serostatus as immune exposure information.

Primers included in the PCR were 60 Vbeta and 13 Jbeta primers. Libraries were prepared by immunoSEQ multiplex PCR; TCRdb keeps only in-frame clonotypes and omits some of them. The sample has approximately 110,000 clones, about 83% seen once. The sample holds one count of this clone. Its antigen is unidentified. The CDR3 runs 16 residues. Germline V gene lookup returns CDR1 SNHLY and CDR2 FYNNEI. V trimming: 6 bases; J trimming: 7 bases; junction bases outside the gene matches: 12. The receptor was isolated from a female donor in good health and CMV-seropositive. The chain carries TRBV2 and TRBJ1-3, with 10 positions matching TRBD1. Sequenced sample: PBMCs. The CDR3 DNA follows: TGTGCCAGCAGGGACCCGGGCGACAGGGGGCAGAACACCATATATTTT. Translation gives CASRDPGDRGQNTIYF.